Each of the 5 T cell receptor beta chains below was sequenced from the same sample in a study of radiotherapy plus CTLA-4 blockade in lung cancer. The method was immunoSEQ multiplex PCR; TCRdb's version includes in-frame clones alone and lacks a portion of them. The sample yields about 95,000 clones, around 82% seen once. The input for sequencing was peripheral blood, taken from a patient treated with radiotherapy plus ipilimumab. These receptors originate from a human donor with non-small cell lung cancer who had stable disease on radiotherapy plus ipilimumab.

The chain links TRBV29-1 to TRBJ2-1; 8 nucleotides agree with TRBD1. Trimming cost V 5 bases and J 3 bases; bases outside gene matches: 3. Germline-derived CDR1 and CDR2 are SQVTM and ANQGSEA. This CDR3 is built from 13 residues. This CDR3 reads CSVRQGLYNEQFF. The CDR3 coding sequence is TGCAGCGTTAGACAGGGGCTCTACAATGAGCAGTTCTTC.

This chain uses TRBV2 with TRBJ1-3; D gene unclear. This CDR3 is built from 15 residues. V was cut by 6 bases and J by 0 bases, with 12 bases left in between. CDR1 is SNHLY and CDR2 is FYNNEI in the germline V gene. The CDR3 region is CASSQNGLSGNTIYF. The CDR3 coding sequence is TGTGCCAGCAGCCAAAACGGCCTCTCTGGAAACACCATATATTTT.

This rearrangement joins TRBV2 to TRBJ1-1; no reliable D call. The CDR3 sequence is 13 residues long. The germline gives CDR1 SNHLY, CDR2 FYNNEI. The V end lost 3 bases, the J end lost 1 base, and 6 bases lay between the germline ends. The CDR3 nucleotides read TGTGCCAGCAGTGACCGAACGAACACTGAAGCTTTCTTT. Protein product: CASSDRTNTEAFF.

The V gene is TRBV2, the J gene TRBJ1-4; 7 bases are shared with TRBD1. CDR1 is SNHLY, CDR2 FYNNEI, per germline. This CDR3 contains 14 residues. The V segment lost 6 bases and the J segment 6 bases; nucleotides outside the gene matches: 7. CDR3 DNA sequence: TGTGCCAGCAGCCCCGGACAGGCACATGAAAAACTGTTTTTT. Amino acids: CASSPGQAHEKLFF.

This clone has more than one count but fewer than ten. The chain joins TRBV6-5 to TRBJ2-3, with 7 bases that match TRBD1. The germline V gene encodes CDR1 MNHEY and CDR2 SVGAGI. The ends lost 3 bases at V and 3 bases at J; junction bases unmatched: 6. The CDR3 has 15 amino acids. In nucleotides, the CDR3 is TGTGCCAGCAGTTATGGACAGGCCTCTACAGATACGCAGTATTTT. Encoded protein: CASSYGQASTDTQYF.